These 15 T cell receptor beta chains originate from one sample sequenced in a study of T-cell memory formation after mild COVID-19. MiXCR, run by TCRdb on the 5' RACE reads, gives a single entry per CDR3 protein. The table has 290,000 or so distinct CDR3 sequences, approximately 19% seen once; the top ten hold under 25%. Sequenced input: PBMCs or a T cell subset sorted from them (not recorded which). These receptor sequences come from a young man who had mild COVID-19 (a few samples of this study predate the infection). Cell type and time point are not known.

This clonotype showed up just a few times. The J gene is TRBJ1-2, the V gene TRBV28; 7 bases are shared with TRBD1. CDR3 size: 15 residues. Germline V gene lookup returns CDR1 MDHEN and CDR2 SYDVKM. Trimming took 6 bases from V and 2 from J; bases not matched to a gene: 9. Written as DNA, the CDR3 is TGTGCCAGCAGCGCCGGCGGGGACAGCAACTATGGCTACACCTTC. This gives the protein CASSAGGDSNYGYTF.

This clonotype has a handful of counts. This chain connects TRBV20-1 to TRBJ1-2, with D possibly matching TRBD1 (5 bases). The CDR3 covers 13 residues. Germline CDR1 DFQATT, CDR2 SNEGSKA (reference sequence). CDR3 amino acids: CSISLRVGDGYTF. The CDR3, as DNA: TGCAGCATAAGCCTCAGGGTGGGCGATGGCTACACCTTC.

The chain couples TRBV2 to TRBJ2-2; TRBD1 matches 9 bases. Germline CDR1 SNHLY, CDR2 FYNNEI. V lost 7 bases and J lost 4; bases outside the gene matches: 4. The CDR3 loop spans 14 amino acids. This chain's CDR3 is CASKGGQGTGELFF. CDR3 bases: TGTGCCAGCAAGGGGGGACAGGGCACCGGGGAGCTGTTTTTT.

This clonotype occurred a few times. The chain is built from TRBV5-1 and TRBJ1-1; D is perhaps TRBD1 (6 bases). The germline V gene has CDR1 SGHRS and CDR2 YFSETQ. The ends were cut back, 3 bases at V and 4 bases at J, with 13 bases in the middle. This CDR3 region has 14 residues. The CDR3 reads CASSSRDTGTEAFF. The CDR3 DNA sequence: TGCGCCAGCAGCTCCCGGGACACGGGCACTGAAGCTTTCTTT.

This clonotype has more than one count but fewer than ten. The gene calls are TRBV9 and TRBJ2-1, with a weak D call TRBD2 (5 bases). The germline V gene encodes CDR1 SGDLS and CDR2 YYNGEE. The V end was cut by 7 bases, the J end by 3 bases, with 17 bases between. This CDR3 spans 15 amino acids. CDR3 protein: CASGSGYAVYNEQFF. The DNA for the CDR3 is TGTGCCAGCGGCTCGGGGTACGCTGTCTACAATGAGCAGTTCTTC. Supplemented by reference TRBV9 and TRBJ2-1, the full variable domain reads DSGVTQTPKHLITATGQRVTLRCSPRSGDLSVYWYQQSLDQGLQFLIQYYNGEERAKGNILERFSAQQFPDLHSELNLSSLELGDSALYFCASGSGYAVYNEQFFGPGTRLTVL.

In this sample, this clonotype turned up many times. The CDR3 region is CASSLGGVYEQYF. The CDR3 region has the DNA TGCGCCAGCAGCTTGGGCGGGGTTTACGAGCAGTACTTC. The J gene is TRBJ2-7, the V gene TRBV5-1; TRBD2 might be the D (6 bases). Germline V CDR1 and CDR2: SGHRS, YFSETQ. The CDR3 consists of 13 residues. Trimming took off 0 bases at V and 4 bases at J, with 8 bases between the two ends.

The V call is TRBV7-2, the J call TRBJ1-2; possible D gene TRBD1, 6 bases. The germline V gene encodes CDR1 SGHTA and CDR2 FQGNSA. The CDR3 length is 15 residues. The V and J ends lost 1 base and 5 bases respectively, with 14 bases between them. The CDR3 reads CASSLGGGQFYGYTF. CDR3 coding DNA: TGTGCCAGCAGCTTAGGGGGCGGACAGTTTTATGGCTACACCTTC. Combining the CDR3 with reference TRBV7-2 and TRBJ1-2 gives the whole variable domain GAGVSQSPSNKVTEKGKDVELRCDPISGHTALYWYRQSLGQGLEFLIYFQGNSAPDKSGLPSDRFSAERTGGSVSTLTIQRTQQEDSAVYLCASSLGGGQFYGYTFGSGTRLTVV.

This clonotype has a handful of counts. The gene calls are TRBV29-1 and TRBJ2-3; 7 positions agree with TRBD1. Germline assignment: CDR1 SQVTM and CDR2 ANQGSEA. Losses at the gene ends were 5 bases for V and 1 base for J; bases not matched to a gene: 6. The length of the CDR3 is 14 residues. CDR3 in amino acids: CSVWNDRGTDTQYF. DNA for the CDR3: TGCAGCGTTTGGAACGACAGGGGCACAGATACGCAGTATTTT.

This clonotype was observed a few times. This chain uses TRBV5-1 with TRBJ1-4; D remains unclear. CDR1 SGHRS and CDR2 YFSETQ come from the germline V gene. CDR3 length: 16 residues. V was cut by 0 bases and J by 5 bases, with 14 bases left in between. CDR3 sequence: CASSLGPIQRNEKLFF. CDR3 DNA: TGCGCCAGCAGCTTGGGACCGATACAAAGAAATGAAAAACTGTTTTTT.

The chain uses TRBV14 and TRBJ2-1, with D tentatively TRBD2 (5 bases). This CDR3 contains 17 residues. V was pared by 0 bases and J by 5 bases, with 17 bases between. Germline V gene data show CDR1 as SGHDN and CDR2 as FVKESK. The CDR3 loop reads CASSQDRGVGYDNEQFF. As DNA, the CDR3 is TGTGCCAGCAGCCAAGATCGGGGTGTAGGTTACGACAATGAGCAGTTCTTC. The full variable domain, its missing parts supplied by reference TRBV14 and TRBJ2-1, is EAGVTQFPSHSVIEKGQTVTLRCDPISGHDNLYWYRRVMGKEIKFLLHFVKESKQDESGMPNNRFLAERTGGTYSTLKVQPAELEDSGVYFCASSQDRGVGYDNEQFFGPGTRLTVL.

This clonotype was counted a few times. V and J are TRBV10-3 and TRBJ1-2; no firm D call. V was clipped by 7 bases and J by 2 bases, with 14 bases between them. Germline V lookup: CDR1 ENHRY, CDR2 SYGVKD. This CDR3 comprises 14 residues. The CDR3 loop is CAITKDGENYGYTF. In DNA form, the CDR3 reads TGTGCCATCACCAAGGACGGCGAGAACTATGGCTACACCTTC.

Only a few counts were recorded for this clonotype. The chain carries TRBV4-3 and TRBJ1-1, with 7 bases identical to TRBD1. V was clipped by 0 bases and J by 3 bases; unmatched bases: 7. The V gene's germline CDR1 is LGHNA and CDR2 YSLEER. The CDR3 consists of 16 residues. The CDR3 sequence: CASSQDGAGGDTEAFF. CDR3 DNA sequence: TGCGCCAGCAGCCAAGATGGAGCAGGGGGAGACACTGAAGCTTTCTTT.

A few counts support this clonotype. The gene calls are TRBV19 and TRBJ1-1; D remains ambiguous. Looked up from germline, CDR1 is LNHDA and CDR2 is SQIVND (reference sequence). CDR3 length equals 12 residues. The V end was cut by 5 bases, the J end by 4 bases, with 8 bases between. Here the CDR3 reads CASSPRPTEAFF. CDR3 nucleotides: TGTGCCAGTAGTCCCCGTCCCACTGAAGCTTTCTTT.

This clonotype occurred a few times. This chain links TRBV4-1 with TRBJ2-3; the match to TRBD2 covers 11 bases. The CDR3 is 18 residues long. V shed 4 bases and J 5 bases; nucleotides not matched to a gene: 14. Germline V gene sequence: CDR1 MGHRA, CDR2 YSYEKL. The CDR3 bases are TGCGCCAGCAGCCTTGGTCTAGCGGGGGGCCAAGTCCTAGATACGCAGTATTTT. Translating gives CASSLGLAGGQVLDTQYF.

The chain recombines TRBV3-1 with TRBJ1-3, with unresolved D. CDR3 length: 15 residues. Per the germline V gene, CDR1 is LGHDT and CDR2 is YNNKEL (reference sequence). V shed 4 bases and J shed 0 bases, with 10 bases lying between them. CDR3 residues: CASSLDPSSGNTIYF. In DNA, the CDR3 is TGTGCCAGCAGCCTTGACCCAAGCTCTGGAAACACCATATATTTT.